The following is a T cell receptor beta chain sequence with its context. Assay used: immunoSEQ multiplex PCR; TCRdb lists only in-frame clones, some missing. The sample consists of tens of thousands of clones, approximately 94% of them appearing once. Trimming removed 2 bases from V and 6 bases from J, with 15 bases in between. Germline CDR1 and CDR2: SGHDT and YYEEEE. The CDR3 totals 14 residues. The data were taken from a study of control samples from healthy donors and cancer patients. Sequenced sample: blood. This chain connects TRBV5-6 to TRBJ2-7; perhaps TRBD2 as D (6 bases). The source is a young man in good health. The CDR3 spells CASSLGLGGVEQYF. CDR3 coding DNA: TGTGCCAGCAGCTTAGGTTTAGGAGGGGTCGAGCAGTACTTC.